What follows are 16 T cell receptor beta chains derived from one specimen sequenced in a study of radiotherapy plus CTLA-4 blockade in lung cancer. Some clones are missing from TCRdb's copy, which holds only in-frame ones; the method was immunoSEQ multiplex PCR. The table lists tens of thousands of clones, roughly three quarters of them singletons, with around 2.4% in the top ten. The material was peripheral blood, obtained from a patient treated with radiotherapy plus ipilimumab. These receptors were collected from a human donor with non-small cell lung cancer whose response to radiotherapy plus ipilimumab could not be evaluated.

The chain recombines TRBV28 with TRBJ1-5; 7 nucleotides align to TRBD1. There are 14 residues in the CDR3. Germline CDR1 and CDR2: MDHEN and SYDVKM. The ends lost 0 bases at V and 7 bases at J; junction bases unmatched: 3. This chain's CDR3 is CASSLWAGGQPQHF. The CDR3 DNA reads TGTGCCAGCAGTTTATGGGCAGGGGGGCAGCCCCAGCATTTT. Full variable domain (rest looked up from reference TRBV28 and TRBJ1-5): DVKVTQSSRYLVKRTGEKVFLECVQDMDHENMFWYRQDPGLGLRLIYFSYDVKMKEKGDIPEGYSVSREKKERFSLILESASTNQTSMYLCASSLWAGGQPQHFGDGTRLSIL.

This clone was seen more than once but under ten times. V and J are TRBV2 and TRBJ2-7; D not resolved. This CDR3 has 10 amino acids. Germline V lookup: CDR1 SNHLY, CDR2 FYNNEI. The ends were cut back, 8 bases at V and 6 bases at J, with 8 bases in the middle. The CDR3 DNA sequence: TGTGCCAGCGCGAGTGTCGAGCAGTACTTC. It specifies CASASVEQYF.

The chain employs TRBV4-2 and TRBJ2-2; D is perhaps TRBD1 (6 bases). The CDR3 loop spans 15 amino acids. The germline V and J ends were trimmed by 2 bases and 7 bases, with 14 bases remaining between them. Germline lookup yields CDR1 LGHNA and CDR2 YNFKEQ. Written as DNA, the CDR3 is TGTGCCAGCAGCCAACAACCGGACAGAAGCGGGGAGCTGTTTTTT. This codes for CASSQQPDRSGELFF.

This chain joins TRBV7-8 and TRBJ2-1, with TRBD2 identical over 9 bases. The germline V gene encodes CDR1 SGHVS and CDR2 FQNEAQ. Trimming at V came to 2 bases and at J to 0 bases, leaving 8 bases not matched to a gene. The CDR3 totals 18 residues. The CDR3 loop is CASSLIKREVSSYNEQFF. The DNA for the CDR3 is TGTGCCAGCAGCTTAATTAAGCGGGAGGTCAGCTCCTACAATGAGCAGTTCTTC.

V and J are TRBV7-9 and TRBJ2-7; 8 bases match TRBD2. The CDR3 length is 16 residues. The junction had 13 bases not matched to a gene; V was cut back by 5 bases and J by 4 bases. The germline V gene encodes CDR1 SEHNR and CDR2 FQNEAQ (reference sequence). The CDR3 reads CASSPSGVGGRYEQYF. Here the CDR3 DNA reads TGTGCCAGCAGCCCAAGTGGAGTGGGCGGGAGGTACGAGCAGTACTTC.

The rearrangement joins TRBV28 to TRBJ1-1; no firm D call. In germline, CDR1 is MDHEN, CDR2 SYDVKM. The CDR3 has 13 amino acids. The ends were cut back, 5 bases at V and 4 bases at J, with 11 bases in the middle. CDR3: CASSPARGTEAFF. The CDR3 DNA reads TGTGCCAGCAGTCCCGCTCGGGGCACTGAAGCTTTCTTT. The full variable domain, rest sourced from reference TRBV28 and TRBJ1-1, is DVKVTQSSRYLVKRTGEKVFLECVQDMDHENMFWYRQDPGLGLRLIYFSYDVKMKEKGDIPEGYSVSREKKERFSLILESASTNQTSMYLCASSPARGTEAFFGQGTRLTVV.

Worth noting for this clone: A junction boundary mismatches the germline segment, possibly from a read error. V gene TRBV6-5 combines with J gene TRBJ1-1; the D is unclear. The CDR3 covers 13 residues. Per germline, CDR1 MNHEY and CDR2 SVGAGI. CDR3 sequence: CASSPRLNSEAFF. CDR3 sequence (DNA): TGTGCCAGCAGTCCTCGGTTGAACAGTGAAGCTTTCTTT.

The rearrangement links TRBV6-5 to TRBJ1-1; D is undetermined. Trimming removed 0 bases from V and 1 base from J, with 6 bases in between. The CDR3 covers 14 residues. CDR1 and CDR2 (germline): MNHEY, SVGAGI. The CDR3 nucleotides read TGTGCCAGCAGTTACTCGAGCACGAACACTGAAGCTTTCTTT. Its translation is CASSYSSTNTEAFF.

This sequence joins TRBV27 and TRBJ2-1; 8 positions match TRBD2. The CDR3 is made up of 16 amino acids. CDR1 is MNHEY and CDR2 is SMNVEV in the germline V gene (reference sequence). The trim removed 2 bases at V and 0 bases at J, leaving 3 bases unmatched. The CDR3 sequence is CASSLGAGDSYNEQFF. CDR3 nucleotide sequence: TGTGCCAGCAGTTTAGGAGCGGGAGACTCCTACAATGAGCAGTTCTTC.

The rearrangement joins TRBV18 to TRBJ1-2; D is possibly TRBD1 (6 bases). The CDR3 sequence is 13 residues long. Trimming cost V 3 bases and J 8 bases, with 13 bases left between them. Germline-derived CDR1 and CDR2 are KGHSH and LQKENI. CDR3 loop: CASSPGADLGYTF. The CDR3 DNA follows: TGTGCCAGCTCACCGGGGGCGGATTTAGGCTACACCTTC.

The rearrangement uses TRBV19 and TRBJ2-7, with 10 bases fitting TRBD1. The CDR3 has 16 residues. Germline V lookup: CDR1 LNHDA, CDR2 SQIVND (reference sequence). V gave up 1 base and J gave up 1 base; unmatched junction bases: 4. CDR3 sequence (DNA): TGTGCCAGTAGTATAGGGGCGGGACAGGGGTCCTACGAGCAGTACTTC. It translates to CASSIGAGQGSYEQYF.

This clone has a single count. This chain's CDR3 is CASSLSGLGTQAFF. The CDR3 DNA follows: TGTGCCAGCAGCCTTTCGGGGTTGGGAACACAAGCTTTCTTT. The J gene is TRBJ1-1, the V gene TRBV11-3; D ambiguous. The CDR3 is made up of 14 amino acids. The ends were cut back, 5 bases at V and 9 bases at J, with 19 bases in the middle. Germline CDR1 and CDR2: SGHNT and YENEEA.

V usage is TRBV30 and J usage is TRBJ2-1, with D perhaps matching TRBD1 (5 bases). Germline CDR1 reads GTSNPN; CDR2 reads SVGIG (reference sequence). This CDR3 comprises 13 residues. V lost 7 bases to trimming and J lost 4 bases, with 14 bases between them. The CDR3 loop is CASRHRGYNEQFF. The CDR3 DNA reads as TGTGCCTCAAGACATAGGGGTTACAATGAGCAGTTCTTC.

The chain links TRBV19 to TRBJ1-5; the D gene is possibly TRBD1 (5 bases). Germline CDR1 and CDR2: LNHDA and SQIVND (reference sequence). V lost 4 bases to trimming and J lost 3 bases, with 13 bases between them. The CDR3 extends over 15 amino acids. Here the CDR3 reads CASSSPGRDNQPQHF. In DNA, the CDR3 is TGTGCCAGTAGTAGCCCAGGGCGAGACAATCAGCCCCAGCATTTT.

CDR3 amino acids: CASSIPRDTYYEQYF. The CDR3 DNA follows: TGCGCCAGCAGCATACCCCGGGACACCTACTACGAGCAGTACTTC. V is TRBV5-1 and J is TRBJ2-7; a possible D gene is TRBD1 (6 bases). Per germline, CDR1 SGHRS and CDR2 YFSETQ. This CDR3 has 15 residues. V lost 4 bases and J 3 bases, leaving 17 bases between the germline ends.

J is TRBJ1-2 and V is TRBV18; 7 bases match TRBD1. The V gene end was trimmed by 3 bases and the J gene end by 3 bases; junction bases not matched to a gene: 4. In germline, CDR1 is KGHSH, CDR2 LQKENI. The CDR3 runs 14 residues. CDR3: CASSPDRSYYGYTF. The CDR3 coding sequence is TGTGCCAGCTCACCGGACAGGAGCTACTATGGCTACACCTTC. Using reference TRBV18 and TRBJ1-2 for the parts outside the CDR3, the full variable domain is NAGVMQNPRHLVRRRGQEARLRCSPMKGHSHVYWYRQLPEEGLKFMVYLQKENIIDESGMPKERFSAEFPKEGPSILRIQQVVRGDSAAYFCASSPDRSYYGYTFGSGTRLTVV.